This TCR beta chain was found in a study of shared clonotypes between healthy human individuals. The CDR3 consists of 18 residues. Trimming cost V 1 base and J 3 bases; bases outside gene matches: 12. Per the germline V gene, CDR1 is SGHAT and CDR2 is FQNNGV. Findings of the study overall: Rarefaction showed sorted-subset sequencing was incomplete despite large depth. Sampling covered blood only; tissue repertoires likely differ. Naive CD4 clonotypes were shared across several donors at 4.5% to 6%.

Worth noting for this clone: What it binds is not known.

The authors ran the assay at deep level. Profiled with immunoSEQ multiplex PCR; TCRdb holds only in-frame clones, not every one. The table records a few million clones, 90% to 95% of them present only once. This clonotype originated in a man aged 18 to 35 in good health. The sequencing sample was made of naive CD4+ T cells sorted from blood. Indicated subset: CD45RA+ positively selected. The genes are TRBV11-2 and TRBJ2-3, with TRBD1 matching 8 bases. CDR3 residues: CASSLGTGLLGGTDTQYF. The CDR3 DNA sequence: TGTGCCAGCAGCTTAGGGACAGGGCTACTGGGGGGTACAGATACGCAGTATTTT.